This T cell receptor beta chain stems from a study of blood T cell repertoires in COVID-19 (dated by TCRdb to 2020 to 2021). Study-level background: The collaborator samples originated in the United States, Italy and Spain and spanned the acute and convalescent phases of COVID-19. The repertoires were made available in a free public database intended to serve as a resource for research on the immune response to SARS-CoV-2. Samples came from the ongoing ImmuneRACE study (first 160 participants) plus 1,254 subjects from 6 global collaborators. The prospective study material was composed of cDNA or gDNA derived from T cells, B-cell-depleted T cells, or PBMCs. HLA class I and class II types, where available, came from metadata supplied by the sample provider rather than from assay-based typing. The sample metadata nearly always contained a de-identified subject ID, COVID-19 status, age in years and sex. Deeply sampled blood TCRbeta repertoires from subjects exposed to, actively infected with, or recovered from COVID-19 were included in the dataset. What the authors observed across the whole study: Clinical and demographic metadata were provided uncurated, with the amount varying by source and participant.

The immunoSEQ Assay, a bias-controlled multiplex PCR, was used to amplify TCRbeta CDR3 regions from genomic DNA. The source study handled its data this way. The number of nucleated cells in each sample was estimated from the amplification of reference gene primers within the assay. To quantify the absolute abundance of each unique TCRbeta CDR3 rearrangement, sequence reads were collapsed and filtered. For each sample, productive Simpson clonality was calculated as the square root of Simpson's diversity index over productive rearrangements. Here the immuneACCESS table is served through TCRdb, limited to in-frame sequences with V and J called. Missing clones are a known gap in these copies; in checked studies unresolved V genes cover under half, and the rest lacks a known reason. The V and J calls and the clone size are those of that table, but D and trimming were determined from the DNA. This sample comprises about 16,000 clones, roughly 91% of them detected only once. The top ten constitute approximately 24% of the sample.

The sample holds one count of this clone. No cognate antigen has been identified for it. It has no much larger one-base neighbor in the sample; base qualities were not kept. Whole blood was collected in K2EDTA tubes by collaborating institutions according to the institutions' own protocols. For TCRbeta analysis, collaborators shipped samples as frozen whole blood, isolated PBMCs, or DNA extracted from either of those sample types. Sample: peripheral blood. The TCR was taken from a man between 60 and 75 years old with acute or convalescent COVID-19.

Read as DNA, the sequence is TGTGCCAGCAGTAACACGGCGGGAAGTACAGATACGCAGTATTTT. This encodes CASSNTAGSTDTQYF. Recombination connected TRBV7-3 to TRBJ2-3; the D gene is possibly TRBD2, with 6 bases matching. V lost 6 bases and J lost 3 bases; the stretch between them is 16 bases long. The CDR3 measures 15 amino acids from cysteine to phenylalanine. The sequence is cut down to CDR3 DNA, 45 bases in frame from base 1. The germline V gene provides CDR1 SGHTA and CDR2 FQGTGA.